The 28 T cell receptor beta chains given below trace back to one sample, sequenced in a study of blood T cell repertoires in COVID-19. TCRdb keeps only in-frame clones here, not all; method: immunoSEQ multiplex PCR. The sample carries 150,000 to 250,000 clones, roughly 94% recorded once. Sequencing was carried out using peripheral blood. The receptors shown here come from a young man with COVID-19, enrolled during active disease.

CDR3 protein: CASSQDRGNSPLHF. DNA for the CDR3: TGTGCCAGCTCACAAGACAGGGGTAATTCACCCCTCCACTTT. V gene TRBV18 combines with J gene TRBJ1-6; TRBD1 agrees at 8 bases. The CDR3 sequence is 14 residues long. Trimming removed 4 bases from V and 6 bases from J; junction bases left unmatched: 2. Germline values: CDR1 KGHSH, CDR2 LQKENI.

The chain links TRBV5-4 to TRBJ1-1; no reliable D call. Germline-derived CDR1 and CDR2 are SGHNT and YYREEE (reference sequence). The CDR3 is 13 residues long. V was pared by 4 bases and J by 0 bases, with 7 bases between. CDR3 sequence reads: CASSPDLNTEAFF. The CDR3 nucleotides are TGTGCCAGCAGCCCAGATTTGAACACTGAAGCTTTCTTT.

This clone has just a few counts. The gene calls are TRBV4-2 and TRBJ1-1, with D unclear. The V gene's germline CDR1 is LGHNA and CDR2 YNFKEQ. The CDR3 loop spans 18 amino acids. Trimming left V 0 bases short and J 1 base short, with 18 bases between. The CDR3 DNA is TGTGCCAGCAGCCAAGATCGCAGGCGGGGAGACAAGAACACTGAAGCTTTCTTT. It translates to CASSQDRRRGDKNTEAFF.

The rearrangement uses TRBV3-1 (or the pseudogene TRBV3-2) and TRBJ2-3; 7 bases match TRBD2. Germline V gene sequence: CDR1 LGHDT, CDR2 YNNKEL (reference sequence). The trim removed 1 base at V and 2 bases at J, leaving 6 bases unmatched. The CDR3 has 16 residues. CDR3 nucleotides: TGTGCCAGCAGCCAAGCTGGCGGGGGATTCACAGATACGCAGTATTTT. As protein: CASSQAGGGFTDTQYF.

This clone has only one observation. The chain employs TRBV7-2 and TRBJ2-7, with 12 positions matching TRBD1. Germline CDR1 SGHTA, CDR2 FQGNSA. V was pared by 0 bases and J by 4 bases, with 4 bases of the junction left unmatched. The CDR3 loop spans 16 amino acids. The CDR3 reads CASSLAPGQGAYEQYF. The CDR3 DNA sequence: TGTGCCAGCAGCTTAGCTCCGGGACAGGGGGCTTACGAGCAGTACTTC.

The V call is TRBV12-3 or TRBV12-4, the J call TRBJ2-3, with unresolved D. The CDR3 runs to 12 residues. The V end was cut by 4 bases, the J end by 8 bases, with 10 bases between. The CDR3 coding sequence is TGTGCCAGCAGTTCCCGTGCAGTTACGCAGTATTTT. It specifies CASSSRAVTQYF.

This clone appeared once. Other DNA sequences in the same sample also yield this CDR3. V gene TRBV5-1 combines with J gene TRBJ1-1; D possibly corresponds to TRBD1 (5 bases). The CDR3 length is 13 residues. V lost 3 bases and J lost 0, with 6 bases in between. Germline CDR1 is SGHRS and CDR2 is YFSETQ. CDR3 sequence: CASSSTVNTEAFF. CDR3 DNA sequence: TGCGCCAGCAGCTCGACAGTGAACACTGAAGCTTTCTTT.

The rearrangement uses TRBV1 and TRBJ2-5; the table's D gene call, TRBD1, was not cross checked with the DNA. TRBV1 is described as a pseudogene. This CDR3 has 11 residues. CDR3 DNA sequence: TGCACCAGCGGGCAGTTGGAGACCCAGTACTTC. Protein: CTSGQLETQYF.

V gene TRBV6-5 combines with J gene TRBJ2-7, with D maybe TRBD1 (5 bases). Germline-derived CDR1 and CDR2 are MNHEY and SVGAGI. V shed 6 bases and J shed 4 bases, with 13 bases lying between them. CDR3 length: 13 amino acids. CDR3 in DNA: TGTGCCAGCAGCTCAACCACAGGTTACGAGCAGTACTTC. Translation: CASSSTTGYEQYF.

The chain uses TRBV19 and TRBJ1-2; a possible D gene is TRBD1 (5 bases). The CDR3 covers 15 residues. With 4 bases removed from V and 0 bases from J, the gap between germline ends came to 12 bases. Per germline, CDR1 LNHDA and CDR2 SQIVND (reference sequence). The CDR3 DNA reads TGTGCCAGTAGTAGTGGGGCGGCAGCTAACTATGGCTACACCTTC. This translates into CASSSGAAANYGYTF.

V is TRBV4-2 and J is TRBJ2-5; 9 bases are a match to TRBD2. V shed 4 bases and J 2 bases; nucleotides not matched to a gene: 11. CDR1 is LGHNA, CDR2 YNFKEQ, per germline. This CDR3 is built from 17 residues. The CDR3 loop is CASSRGSLAGAQETQYF. The CDR3 DNA reads as TGTGCCAGCAGCCGAGGATCCTTAGCGGGAGCACAAGAGACCCAGTACTTC.

The J gene is TRBJ2-3, the V gene TRBV29-1; D may be TRBD2 (6 bases). This CDR3 region has 15 residues. CDR1 is SQVTM and CDR2 is ANQGSEA in the germline V gene. V was trimmed by 3 bases and J by 3 bases, leaving 16 bases between them. CDR3 protein: CSVDVNGGRTDTQYF. CDR3 DNA: TGCAGCGTTGATGTCAATGGAGGGAGAACAGATACGCAGTATTTT.

The J gene is TRBJ1-2, the V gene TRBV5-1, with 9 bases identical to TRBD1. The germline V gene has CDR1 SGHRS and CDR2 YFSETQ. The CDR3 runs 14 residues. J lost 4 bases, V lost 0 bases, and 1 base had no gene match. The CDR3 reads CASSLDRGLYGYTF. The CDR3 nucleotides are TGCGCCAGCAGCTTGGACAGGGGGCTCTATGGCTACACCTTC.

The chain recombines TRBV9 with TRBJ1-1, with 7 positions matching TRBD1. The CDR3 extends over 15 amino acids. CDR1 is SGDLS and CDR2 is YYNGEE in the germline V gene. With 0 bases clipped from V and 1 base from J, the junction kept 3 bases outside the gene matches. The CDR3, as DNA: TGTGCCAGCAGCGTAGATTCAGGGGGGAACACTGAAGCTTTCTTT. This translates into CASSVDSGGNTEAFF.

This clone was counted only a few times. The chain is built from TRBV7-9 and TRBJ1-4, with TRBD1 identical over 7 bases. Per the germline V gene, CDR1 is SEHNR and CDR2 is FQNEAQ (reference sequence). This CDR3 has 16 residues. The trim removed 5 bases at V and 5 bases at J, leaving 11 bases unmatched. The CDR3 DNA reads as TGTGCCAGCAGCAAAAAGACAGGGAATATCAATGAAAAACTGTTTTTT. This gives the protein CASSKKTGNINEKLFF.

The V gene is TRBV18, the J gene TRBJ2-3, with 11 bases identical to TRBD1. The CDR3 has 16 residues. J was trimmed by 1 base and V by 0 bases; bases with no gene match: 0. The germline CDR1 and CDR2 sequences are KGHSH and LQKENI. The CDR3 region is CASSPPGQGGTDTQYF. CDR3 sequence (DNA): TGTGCCAGCTCACCACCGGGACAGGGGGGCACAGATACGCAGTATTTT.

The CDR3 coding sequence is TGCGCCAGCAGCAATGGACTAGCGGGGCCCCCCGAGCAGTTCTTC. Translation gives CASSNGLAGPPEQFF. The rearrangement joins TRBV5-1 to TRBJ2-1; 12 bases fit TRBD2. The CDR3 runs 15 residues. Losses at the gene ends were 4 bases for V and 10 bases for J; bases not matched to a gene: 9. The germline CDR1 and CDR2 sequences are SGHRS and YFSETQ.

This sequence joins TRBV5-4 and TRBJ2-3; maybe TRBD2 (5 bases). The V gene lost 6 bases and the J gene lost 2 bases, with 22 bases spanning the gap. Germline CDR1 and CDR2: SGHNT and YYREEE (reference sequence). CDR3 size: 17 residues. CDR3 region: CASTPPHQSGPTDTQYF. The CDR3 DNA reads TGTGCCAGCACCCCTCCCCACCAAAGCGGACCCACAGATACGCAGTATTTT. The full variable domain, with the rest looked up from reference TRBV5-4 and TRBJ2-3, is ETGVTQSPTHLIKTRGQQVTLRCSSQSGHNTVSWYQQALGQGPQFIFQYYREEENGRGNFPPRFSGLQFPNYSSELNVNALELDDSALYLCASTPPHQSGPTDTQYFGPGTRLTVL.

V usage is TRBV19 and J usage is TRBJ1-2, with TRBD1 as a possible D gene (5 bases). CDR1 is LNHDA and CDR2 is SQIVND in the germline V gene (reference sequence). Trimming removed 3 bases from V and 7 bases from J, with 24 bases in between. The CDR3 has 17 residues. The CDR3 coding sequence is TGTGCCAGTAGTATTACCCTCCCGGGGGTGGACGGGGGTGGCTACACCTTC. Protein: CASSITLPGVDGGGYTF.

The chain links TRBV28 to TRBJ1-3; D is undetermined. The V gene lost 5 bases and the J gene lost 0 bases, with 5 bases spanning the gap. Germline V lookup: CDR1 MDHEN, CDR2 SYDVKM. The CDR3 sequence is 13 residues long. CDR3 nucleotide sequence: TGTGCCAGCAGTCCGAGCTCTGGAAACACCATATATTTT. This codes for CASSPSSGNTIYF.

The rearrangement joins TRBV6-2 or TRBV6-3 to TRBJ2-5; TRBD1 might be the D (5 bases). There are 13 residues in the CDR3. Per germline, CDR1 MNHEY and CDR2 SVGEGT. Deletions cut 2 bases from V and 5 bases from J, with 9 bases between. Here the CDR3 DNA reads TGTGCCAGCAGTTACCCAGGGCGCGAGACCCAGTACTTC. This gives the protein CASSYPGRETQYF.

The chain joins TRBV28 to TRBJ1-5, with D possibly TRBD1 on 6 matching bases. Germline V lookup: CDR1 MDHEN, CDR2 SYDVKM. This CDR3 comprises 13 residues. Trimming stripped 9 bases from V and 0 bases from J, with 9 bases between. In nucleotides, the CDR3 is TGTGCCAGTCACAGGGATAGCAATCAGCCCCAGCATTTT. Encoded protein: CASHRDSNQPQHF.

This clone was seen just once. This specimen includes other DNA sequences encoding the same CDR3. The rearrangement joins TRBV5-6 to TRBJ1-2, with 12 bases matching TRBD1. Per the germline V gene, CDR1 is SGHDT and CDR2 is YYEEEE. The CDR3 has 15 residues. V dropped 0 bases and J dropped 8; count of bases not matched to a gene: 5. The DNA of the CDR3 is TGTGCCAGCAGCTTGGTGGGACAGGGGGCCGGAGGCTACACCTTC. Protein sequence: CASSLVGQGAGGYTF.

The chain joins TRBV7-9 to TRBJ1-5, with D uncertain. CDR1 is SEHNR, CDR2 FQNEAQ, per germline (reference sequence). This CDR3 is 14 amino acids long. V was shortened by 4 bases and J by 1 base, with 8 bases between the two germline ends. This chain's CDR3 is CASSSQVSNQPQHF. DNA for the CDR3: TGTGCCAGCAGCTCGCAGGTCAGCAATCAGCCCCAGCATTTT.

The chain links TRBV2 to TRBJ2-1, with D hard to call. CDR1 is SNHLY and CDR2 is FYNNEI in the germline V gene. V lost 1 base and J 7 bases, leaving 8 bases between the germline ends. The CDR3 runs 13 residues. CDR3 protein: CASSEDAGNEQFF. DNA of the CDR3: TGTGCCAGCAGTGAAGACGCCGGGAATGAGCAGTTCTTC.

This clone was seen just once. V is TRBV20-1 and J is TRBJ2-1; tentatively, D is TRBD2 (6 bases). From germline, CDR1 is DFQATT and CDR2 SNEGSKA (reference sequence). The V gene lost 7 bases and the J gene lost 4 bases, with 8 bases spanning the gap. This CDR3 region has 11 residues. This CDR3 is CSGDFYNEQFF. The CDR3, as DNA: TGCAGTGGGGACTTTTACAATGAGCAGTTCTTC.

V and J are TRBV25-1 and TRBJ1-2; D perhaps matches TRBD1 (5 bases). V was shortened by 1 base and J by 3 bases, with 15 bases between the two germline ends. The CDR3 covers 16 residues. The germline V gene has CDR1 MGHDK and CDR2 SYGVNS. The chain's CDR3 is CASSELGLGGDYGYTF. Here the CDR3 DNA reads TGTGCCAGCAGTGAATTGGGGCTCGGCGGGGACTATGGCTACACCTTC.

The chain couples TRBV6-5 to TRBJ1-1; D might be TRBD1 (5 bases). Trimming shortened V by 7 bases and J by 4 bases, and 7 bases separated the two germline ends. The CDR3 consists of 11 residues. Looked up from germline, CDR1 is MNHEY and CDR2 is SVGAGI. The CDR3 spells CASTGPTEAFF. The CDR3 nucleotides read TGTGCCAGCACAGGGCCCACTGAAGCTTTCTTT.